Below, one T cell receptor (beta chain) is given with its context. Study processing details: Amplified reference gene primers provided the basis for estimating nucleated cell counts. Profiling relied on immunoSEQ multiplex PCR, and the TCRdb table lists in-frame clones only, not all of them. The D gene and trimming were derived from the DNA, and the V and J assignments and clone size from that table. The repertoire holds about 140,000 clones, 60% to 85% seen once, with about 15% in the top ten. This record belongs to a study of blood T cell repertoires in COVID-19. Overall study: Sites in the United States, Italy and Spain provided acute and convalescent COVID-19 samples. PBMCs, B-cell-depleted T cells, or T cells provided the cDNA or gDNA that made up the material.

Germline CDR1 LGHNA, CDR2 YNFKEQ. V lost 0 bases and J lost 2, with 7 bases in between. The CDR3 has 15 amino acids. Sequenced material: peripheral blood. This chain joins TRBV4-2 and TRBJ2-2; no reliable D call. The sequence derives from a man aged 50 to 60 with acute or convalescent COVID-19. CDR3 residues: CASSQDEVNTGELFF. Written as DNA, the CDR3 is TGTGCCAGCAGCCAAGACGAGGTAAACACCGGGGAGCTGTTTTTT.